The present T cell receptor beta chain was sequenced within a study of vaccination effects on CD4 cells after COVID-19. For the study at large: Sampling occurred a median 72 days post second dose, range 14 to 241. Study-level findings and limits: The authors studied few convalescent patients and collected no early post-infection timepoints.

As concerns this clone: Its target is unknown.

Produced via immunoSEQ multiplex PCR; TCRdb's table is partial and in-frame only. The sample records 24,000 or so clones, 69% being singletons. J gave up 7 bases and V 4 bases, and 13 bases lay outside the gene matches. CDR3 length: 17 amino acids. Germline loops: CDR1 SEHNR, CDR2 FQNEAQ (reference sequence). CD4+ T cells specific for antigen were expanded with viral peptide pools by the ViraFEST assay before sequencing. When around ten days of culture had elapsed, CD4+ T cells were isolated. Subjects were given two BNT162b2 or mRNA-1273 vaccine doses. Vaccinated recipients, who were negative for nucleocapsid antibodies, had no history of SARS-CoV-2 infection. For each well, some 1.9 million PBMC were cultured with 8.5 to 10 IU/ml IL-2 and roughly 9.2 ug/ml peptides.

The chain links TRBV7-9 to TRBJ2-1, with 10 nucleotides matching TRBD1. The sequence derives from a human donor who received a COVID-19 vaccine. The sample in question was CD4+ T cells from PBMCs cultured with SARS-CoV-2 spike peptides, obtained after COVID-19 vaccination. CDR3 sequence reads: CASSSNFRDRGVNEQFF. The CDR3 DNA is TGTGCCAGCAGCTCTAATTTCCGGGACAGGGGAGTGAATGAGCAGTTCTTC.